This entry lists 32 T cell receptor beta chains sequenced from one sample in a study of radiation and T cells in renal cell carcinoma. Profiled with immunoSEQ multiplex PCR; TCRdb holds only in-frame clones, not every one. The sample contains roughly 120,000 clones, roughly four fifths of which appear only once. The time point here: blood 2 weeks post-SBRT. The sample's treatment: 15 Gy SBRT to primary tumor, nephrectomy 4 weeks later. This sample comprised blood, obtained from a patient whose treatment included radiotherapy and nephrectomy. These receptors came from a woman in her fifties or sixties with renal cell carcinoma.

The CDR3 bases are TGTGCCAGCAGCCCGACTAGCGGGAGCCTCTACGAGCAGTACTTC. Amino acids: CASSPTSGSLYEQYF. The rearrangement links TRBV5-4 to TRBJ2-7, with 12 bases aligning to TRBD2. CDR1 is SGHNT and CDR2 is YYREEE in the germline V gene (reference sequence). J was trimmed by 3 bases and V by 4 bases; bases with no gene match: 5. The CDR3 is 15 residues long. Supplemented by reference TRBV5-4 and TRBJ2-7, the full variable domain reads ETGVTQSPTHLIKTRGQQVTLRCSSQSGHNTVSWYQQALGQGPQFIFQYYREEENGRGNFPPRFSGLQFPNYSSELNVNALELDDSALYLCASSPTSGSLYEQYFGPGTRLTVT.

The chain carries TRBV10-2 and TRBJ2-5; 7 bases are a match to TRBD1. V lost 10 bases, J lost 1 base, and 6 bases stayed unmatched. CDR1 and CDR2 (germline): WSHSY, SAAADI. The CDR3 runs to 13 residues. Written as DNA, the CDR3 is TGCGCCACCGAGGGACAGACCCAAGAGACCCAGTACTTC. Its protein product is CATEGQTQETQYF.

This sequence joins TRBV5-6 and TRBJ2-7; 8 nucleotides agree with TRBD1. With V trimmed by 6 bases and J by 7 bases, 9 bases remained unmatched. CDR1 and CDR2 (germline): SGHDT, YYEEEE. The CDR3 length is 13 residues. CDR3 DNA: TGTGCCAGCACGCACCAGGGGGCTCGGGAGCAGTACTTC. Protein: CASTHQGAREQYF.

V gene TRBV5-6 combines with J gene TRBJ2-7, with no clear D. The CDR3 runs to 13 residues. Looked up from germline, CDR1 is SGHDT and CDR2 is YYEEEE. V shed 1 base and J shed 3 bases, with 8 bases lying between them. The CDR3 region has the DNA TGTGCCAGCAGCTTGATCCAGAACTACGAGCAGTACTTC. Residues: CASSLIQNYEQYF.

This clone was seen a few times. The chain has TRBV25-1 and TRBJ2-2; D is uncertain. This CDR3 spans 15 amino acids. The germline CDR1 and CDR2 sequences are MGHDK and SYGVNS. V was shortened by 4 bases and J by 6 bases, with 15 bases between the two germline ends. The CDR3 DNA follows: TGTGCCAGCAGTGTTAGGGTTGAAGCAGCCGGGGAGCTGTTTTTT. Protein sequence: CASSVRVEAAGELFF.

The genes are TRBV7-9 and TRBJ2-7, with D perhaps given as TRBD1 or TRBD2 (6 bases each). This CDR3 comprises 11 residues. V gave up 5 bases and J gave up 7 bases, with 9 bases separating them. From germline, CDR1 is SEHNR and CDR2 FQNEAQ (reference sequence). CDR3 bases: TGTGCCAGCAGCCGGAGGGGGGAGCAGTACTTC. Its protein is CASSRRGEQYF.

This clone was observed a handful of times. The chain has TRBV28 and TRBJ1-5, with D unclear. This CDR3 has 12 residues. CDR1 and CDR2 (germline): MDHEN, SYDVKM. V shed 4 bases and J shed 3 bases, with 4 bases lying between them. The CDR3 DNA follows: TGTGCCAGCAGTTCCCCCAATCAGCCCCAGCATTTT. It is translated as CASSSPNQPQHF.

The chain links TRBV6-6 to TRBJ1-4, with a weak D call TRBD1 (6 bases). This CDR3 comprises 15 residues. Trimming removed 2 bases at V and 8 bases at J, with 15 bases between. Germline-derived CDR1 and CDR2 are MNHNY and SVGAGI (reference sequence). The CDR3 is CASSYGVTGNEKLFF. The CDR3 nucleotides are TGTGCCAGCAGTTACGGGGTAACAGGGAACGAAAAACTGTTTTTT.

V gene TRBV13 combines with J gene TRBJ2-5; TRBD1 agrees at 9 bases. V dropped 4 bases and J dropped 4; count of bases not matched to a gene: 10. This CDR3 spans 16 amino acids. Germline CDR1 reads PRHDT; CDR2 reads FYEKMQ (reference sequence). CDR3 sequence (DNA): TGTGCCAGCAGCTCCTATACAGGGGGCGCGGGAGAGACCCAGTACTTC. Protein sequence: CASSSYTGGAGETQYF.

V usage is TRBV5-4 and J usage is TRBJ1-1; D perhaps matches TRBD1 (6 bases). Looked up from germline, CDR1 is SGHNT and CDR2 is YYREEE (reference sequence). The CDR3 loop spans 17 amino acids. V gave up 2 bases and J gave up 3 bases, with 20 bases separating them. The CDR3 sequence: CASSLPWGARWDTEAFF. The CDR3 DNA reads as TGTGCCAGCAGCTTACCTTGGGGGGCGCGTTGGGACACTGAAGCTTTCTTT.

This chain connects TRBV9 to TRBJ2-7; D gene uncertain. Trimming removed 0 bases from V and 4 bases from J, with 8 bases in between. CDR1 SGDLS and CDR2 YYNGEE come from the germline V gene. The CDR3 consists of 13 residues. The CDR3 is CASSVGSTYEQYF. In DNA, the CDR3 is TGTGCCAGCAGCGTAGGCAGTACGTACGAGCAGTACTTC.

The rearrangement links TRBV9 to TRBJ1-4; possibly TRBD1 for D (6 bases). The CDR3 totals 16 residues. Trimming removed 0 bases from V and 1 base from J, with 10 bases in between. Germline V gives CDR1 SGDLS, CDR2 YYNGEE. The CDR3 sequence: CASSVDSGETNEKLFF. CDR3 coding DNA: TGTGCCAGCAGCGTAGATTCAGGGGAAACTAATGAAAAACTGTTTTTT.

This chain joins TRBV28 and TRBJ1-5, with unresolved D. CDR1 is MDHEN and CDR2 is SYDVKM in the germline V gene. V was clipped by 7 bases and J by 2 bases, with 12 bases between them. The CDR3 consists of 14 residues. CDR3 nucleotides: TGTGCCAGCAATCCCTTCTTAGGCAATCAGCCCCAGCATTTT. Encoded protein: CASNPFLGNQPQHF.

This clone showed up just once. This chain connects TRBV5-1 to TRBJ2-6, with D unclear. From germline, CDR1 is SGHRS and CDR2 YFSETQ. The CDR3 length is 15 residues. V was clipped by 1 base and J by 1 base, with 6 bases between them. In DNA form, the CDR3 reads TGCGCCAGCAGCTTGCTTCAGTCTGGGGCCAACGTCCTGACTTTC. It encodes CASSLLQSGANVLTF.

The chain joins TRBV5-1 to TRBJ1-3; D is unresolved. Germline CDR1 is SGHRS and CDR2 is YFSETQ. The CDR3 contains 15 residues. The V end was cut by 0 bases, the J end by 0 bases, with 7 bases between. The CDR3 is CASSLAGGSGNTIYF. The DNA for the CDR3 is TGCGCCAGCAGCTTGGCGGGCGGCTCTGGAAACACCATATATTTT. Combining the CDR3 with reference TRBV5-1 and TRBJ1-3 gives the whole variable domain KAGVTQTPRYLIKTRGQQVTLSCSPISGHRSVSWYQQTPGQGLQFLFEYFSETQRNKGNFPGRFSGRQFSNSRSEMNVSTLELGDSALYLCASSLAGGSGNTIYFGEGSWLTVV.

Here the CDR3 DNA reads TGTGCCAGTAGTACCGGGAAGGCAGGGCGCACTGAAGCTTTCTTT. Translating it yields CASSTGKAGRTEAFF. This rearrangement joins TRBV19 to TRBJ1-1; the D gene is possibly TRBD1 (5 bases). Germline V lookup: CDR1 LNHDA, CDR2 SQIVND (reference sequence). Trimming stripped 4 bases from V and 4 bases from J, with 16 bases between. The CDR3 loop spans 15 amino acids.

The V call is TRBV7-9, the J call TRBJ1-2, with unresolved D. Germline CDR1 reads SEHNR; CDR2 reads FQNEAQ (reference sequence). The CDR3 has 11 residues. V shed 6 bases and J shed 8 bases, with 10 bases lying between them. The CDR3 loop is CASSTEFGYTF. DNA of the CDR3: TGTGCCAGCAGTACAGAGTTCGGCTACACCTTC.

The rearrangement uses TRBV2 and TRBJ2-7; possible D gene TRBD2, 6 bases. Germline V CDR1 and CDR2: SNHLY, FYNNEI. The V gene lost 3 bases and the J gene lost 4 bases, with 13 bases spanning the gap. There are 14 residues in the CDR3. This chain's CDR3 is CASSDHGGWYEQYF. CDR3 DNA sequence: TGTGCCAGCAGTGATCATGGGGGGTGGTACGAGCAGTACTTC.

The chain couples TRBV2 to TRBJ2-1; 9 nucleotides agree with TRBD1. The germline V gene encodes CDR1 SNHLY and CDR2 FYNNEI. The CDR3 covers 16 residues. V gave up 2 bases and J gave up 8 bases; unmatched junction bases: 10. Here the CDR3 reads CASSERQGGVLDEQFF. As DNA, the CDR3 is TGTGCCAGCAGTGAAAGACAGGGGGGGGTCCTTGATGAGCAGTTCTTC.

This clone was recorded once. The chain has TRBV4-2 and TRBJ2-7; 10 nucleotides align to TRBD1. The CDR3 is made up of 16 amino acids. Per germline, CDR1 LGHNA and CDR2 YNFKEQ. The J segment lost 1 base and the V segment lost 1 base, leaving 4 bases of the junction unmatched. For the CDR3, the DNA is TGTGCCAGCAGCCAAGGGGGACAGGGGCGATCCTACGAGCAGTACTTC. The encoded protein is CASSQGGQGRSYEQYF.

Details on this clone: At one of its ends the junction is not consistent with the germline gene, which may arise from a read error. V gene TRBV5-1 combines with J gene TRBJ2-7, with D hard to call. CDR1 is SGHRS and CDR2 is YFSETQ in the germline V gene. The CDR3 covers 13 residues. The DNA for the CDR3 is TGCGCCAGCAGCCCTTTGAGGACCTACAAGCAGTACTTC. This codes for CASSPLRTYKQYF.

The J gene is TRBJ1-2, the V gene TRBV2; possible D gene TRBD1, 5 bases. CDR3 size: 15 residues. Trimming removed 3 bases at V and 0 bases at J, with 11 bases between. CDR1 is SNHLY and CDR2 is FYNNEI in the germline V gene. CDR3 bases: TGTGCCAGCAGTGAGTCCAGGGCAACTAACTATGGCTACACCTTC. Translated: CASSESRATNYGYTF.

V is TRBV5-1 and J is TRBJ1-2, with 10 positions matching TRBD1. Trimming removed 0 bases from V and 9 bases from J; junction bases left unmatched: 8. The CDR3 runs 15 residues. Germline CDR1 is SGHRS and CDR2 is YFSETQ. CDR3 sequence reads: CASSLEFGGQGSYTF. The CDR3 region has the DNA TGCGCCAGCAGCTTGGAGTTTGGGGGACAGGGGAGCTACACCTTC.

The chain employs TRBV10-3 and TRBJ1-2; maybe TRBD1 (5 bases). CDR3 length: 17 amino acids. V shed 0 bases and J shed 3 bases, with 17 bases lying between them. Germline CDR1 reads ENHRY; CDR2 reads SYGVKD. As DNA, the CDR3 is TGTGCCATCAGTGAGTCGGGGAATTGGGGGTTCGACTATGGCTACACCTTC. Translating gives CAISESGNWGFDYGYTF.

The genes are TRBV4-1 and TRBJ2-3; no clear D gene. Germline lookup yields CDR1 MGHRA and CDR2 YSYEKL. There are 15 residues in the CDR3. V was cut by 0 bases and J by 0 bases, with 7 bases left in between. This CDR3 is CASSQEGRSTDTQYF. DNA of the CDR3: TGCGCCAGCAGCCAAGAGGGCAGGAGCACAGATACGCAGTATTTT.

The chain recombines TRBV2 with TRBJ2-7; D is possibly TRBD1 (5 bases). The germline V gene encodes CDR1 SNHLY and CDR2 FYNNEI. The CDR3 is made up of 15 amino acids. V gave up 2 bases and J gave up 6 bases, with 17 bases separating them. CDR3 bases: TGTGCCAGCAGTGAAAATCCGCCAGGGTCGGGCGAGCAGTACTTC. It specifies CASSENPPGSGEQYF. Full variable domain (missing parts from reference TRBV2 and TRBJ2-7): EPEVTQTPSHQVTQMGQEVILRCVPISNHLYFYWYRQILGQKVEFLVSFYNNEISEKSEIFDDQFSVERPDGSNFTLKIRSTKLEDSAMYFCASSENPPGSGEQYFGPGTRLTVT.

The V and J genes are TRBV5-1 and TRBJ2-7; 7 positions agree with TRBD2. Germline V gives CDR1 SGHRS, CDR2 YFSETQ. The length of the CDR3 is 15 residues. The trim removed 3 bases at V and 0 bases at J, leaving 6 bases unmatched. The CDR3 DNA sequence: TGCGCCAGCAGCTCCCCACTAGCGAACTCCTACGAGCAGTACTTC. This gives the protein CASSSPLANSYEQYF.

The CDR3 region is CASSLGQGFRYGYTF. CDR3 bases: TGTGCCAGCAGTTTGGGACAGGGCTTTAGGTATGGCTACACCTTC. The chain employs TRBV27 and TRBJ1-2, with 9 bases aligning to TRBD1. The CDR3 is made up of 15 amino acids. The ends lost 3 bases at V and 5 bases at J; junction bases unmatched: 7. Germline V gene data show CDR1 as MNHEY and CDR2 as SMNVEV (reference sequence).

This chain joins TRBV28 and TRBJ1-5; D not certain. Between the trimmed V and J ends, which lost 9 bases and 4 bases, there was a span of 1 base. The germline V gene encodes CDR1 MDHEN and CDR2 SYDVKM. CDR3 length: 9 amino acids. The CDR3 here is CARNQPQHF. DNA for the CDR3: TGTGCCAGAAATCAGCCCCAGCATTTT.

J is TRBJ2-1 and V is TRBV5-1, with TRBD1 identical over 7 bases. This CDR3 spans 15 amino acids. Germline CDR1 and CDR2: SGHRS and YFSETQ. V gave up 4 bases and J gave up 7 bases; unmatched junction bases: 11. CDR3 nucleotides: TGCGCCAGCAGCGTGGGGCAGACAGGGAATAATGAGCAGTTCTTC. Translated, it gives CASSVGQTGNNEQFF.

On this clone itself: One end of the junction does not line up with germline, which may come from a read error. The chain is built from TRBV5-1 and TRBJ2-7; TRBD1 aligns across 10 bases. Germline CDR1 is SGHRS and CDR2 is YFSETQ. The CDR3 has 15 residues. CDR3: CASSSTFGGQGSQNF. DNA of the CDR3: TGCGCCAGCAGCTCGACCTTTGGGGGACAGGGGTCCCAGAACTTC.

The table lists this clone with a few counts. V gene TRBV27 combines with J gene TRBJ2-4; 7 nucleotides line up with TRBD1. The germline V gene encodes CDR1 MNHEY and CDR2 SMNVEV (reference sequence). The junction had 7 bases not matched to a gene; V was cut back by 5 bases and J by 0 bases. CDR3 length: 16 amino acids. The CDR3 sequence: CASSDLTGLAKNIQYF. In DNA, the CDR3 is TGTGCCAGCAGTGACCTGACAGGGTTAGCCAAAAACATTCAGTACTTC.